A selection of T cell receptor beta chains follows, all from one sample in a study of cytomegalovirus exposure and HLA in healthy donors. The table came from immunoSEQ multiplex PCR; TCRdb's copy has only in-frame clones and leaves some out. This table holds hundreds of thousands of clones, roughly 89% found once. Sequenced material: PBMCs. Every receptor here comes from a woman aged 18 to 35 in good health and CMV-seronegative. Each CDR3 is given with its conserved first and last residue. Each record gives: J gene, V gene, CDR3 protein.

J: TRBJ1-5; V: TRBV28; CDR3: CASSFDRGGNQPQHF
J: TRBJ2-2; V: TRBV28; CDR3: CASSSGTGRNTGELFF
J: TRBJ2-7; V: TRBV27; CDR3: CASRAATSGRIYEQYF
J: TRBJ1-3; V: TRBV19; CDR3: CASSIGFGDSSGNTIYF
J: TRBJ2-2; V: TRBV15; CDR3: CATSLTPGTKNTRELFF
J: TRBJ1-5; V: TRBV2; CDR3: CASSEKGTGVGSQPQHF
J: TRBJ1-6; V: TRBV30; CDR3: CAWSHGILISPLHF
J: TRBJ2-3; V: TRBV20-1; CDR3: CSVRGGGTQYF
J: TRBJ2-7; V: TRBV5-1; CDR3: CASSTRTGYEQYF
J: TRBJ2-1; V: TRBV11-3; CDR3: CASSLLGQPYNEQFF
J: TRBJ2-1; V: TRBV2; CDR3: CASTREDPGYNEQFF
J: TRBJ2-5; V: TRBV25-1; CDR3: CASSEFRGKETQYF
J: TRBJ1-6; V: TRBV5-4; CDR3: CASSLRAGDNSPLHF
J: TRBJ2-1; V: TRBV10-1; CDR3: CASSTGVYNEQFF
J: TRBJ1-2; V: TRBV28; CDR3: CASARGGRATYGYTF
J: TRBJ2-5; V: TRBV11-2; CDR3: CASSLVLADQETQYF
J: TRBJ2-3; V: TRBV4-1; CDR3: CASSQVEEREIVNTQYF
J: TRBJ1-5; V: TRBV7-8; CDR3: CASTPGNQPQHF
J: TRBJ2-3; V: TRBV9; CDR3: CASSGGLAGAFRSTDTQYF
J: TRBJ2-7; V: TRBV28; CDR3: CASSSSFTGVLSEQYF
J: TRBJ1-1; V: TRBV27; CDR3: CASSYLDSNTEAFF
J: TRBJ2-3; V: TRBV7-7; CDR3: CASSSHQRGAQYF
J: TRBJ2-2; V: TRBV7-9; CDR3: CASSPSGSTVAGELFF
J: TRBJ2-1; V: TRBV4-1; CDR3: CASSQGGASSYNEQFF
J: TRBJ2-1; V: TRBV10-3; CDR3: CAISASNEQFF
J: TRBJ2-1; V: TRBV2; CDR3: CASSMSGVSNNEQFF
J: TRBJ2-7; V: TRBV28; CDR3: CASTPPSGLAGGHSYEQYF
J: TRBJ2-7; V: TRBV28; CDR3: CASSFRGPSYEQYF
J: TRBJ1-1; V: TRBV6-1; CDR3: CASSVDLFAGEAFF
J: TRBJ1-1; V: TRBV20-1; CDR3: CSAVRSTEAFF
J: TRBJ1-2; V: TRBV27; CDR3: CASRRQGYGYTF
J: TRBJ2-3; V: TRBV11-2; CDR3: CASSLRQGVDTQYF